This record covers a single T cell receptor beta chain. What it recognizes is unknown. This CDR3 is 12 amino acids long. V was clipped by 7 bases and J by 5 bases; unmatched bases: 4. Germline-derived CDR1 and CDR2 are GTSNPN and SVGIG (reference sequence). Sample treatment: oral pan-JAK inhibitor, 5-10 mg twice daily. The data originate from a study of CD8+ T cells in alopecia areata. Study-wide context: Treatment with tofacitinib (6 to 18 months) was followed by 6 months off drug.

It was cDNA, reverse transcribed from extracted RNA, that served as the sequencing template. Method: immunoSEQ multiplex PCR; TCRdb's copy keeps in-frame clones and lacks some. Among about 200,000 clones listed, under 75% were seen once. Study-level results: TCRs were shared less clearly across patients than in mice, possibly for HLA-related reasons.

Sequencing used CD4+ T cells sorted from blood, obtained at week 4, from a patient treated with tofacitinib. This receptor was obtained from a human donor with alopecia areata. The chain joins TRBV30 to TRBJ2-2, with 7 bases identical to TRBD2. The CDR3 reads CAFWEGTGELFF. In DNA, the CDR3 is TGTGCCTTTTGGGAGGGGACCGGGGAGCTGTTTTTT.